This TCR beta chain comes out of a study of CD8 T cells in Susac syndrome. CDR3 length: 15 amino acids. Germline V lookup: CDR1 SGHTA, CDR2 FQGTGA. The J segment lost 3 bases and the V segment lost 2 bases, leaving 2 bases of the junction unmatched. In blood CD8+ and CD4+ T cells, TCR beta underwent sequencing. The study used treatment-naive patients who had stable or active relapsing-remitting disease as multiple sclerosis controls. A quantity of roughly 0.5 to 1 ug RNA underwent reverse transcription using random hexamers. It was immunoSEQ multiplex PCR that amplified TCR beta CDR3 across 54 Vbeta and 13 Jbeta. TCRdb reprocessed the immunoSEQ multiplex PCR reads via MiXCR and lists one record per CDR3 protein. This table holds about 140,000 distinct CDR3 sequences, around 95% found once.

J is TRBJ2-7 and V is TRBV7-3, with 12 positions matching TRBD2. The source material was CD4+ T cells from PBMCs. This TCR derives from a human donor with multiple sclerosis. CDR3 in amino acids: CASSLGTSGLYEQYF. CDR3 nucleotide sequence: TGTGCCAGCAGCTTAGGGACTAGCGGGCTCTACGAGCAGTACTTC.